These 25 T cell receptor beta chains were sequenced from one sample in a study of T cells after yellow fever vaccination. TCRdb reprocessed the 5' RACE reads with MiXCR, giving one entry per CDR3 protein. Among just under 600,000 distinct CDR3 sequences listed, roughly 14% were seen once. This material consisted of PBMCs, taken on the day of the yellow fever booster vaccination. All receptors come from a man aged 25 to 40 who received the YFV17D yellow fever vaccine.

This clonotype was found a few times. The chain links TRBV24-1 to TRBJ2-1, with TRBD1 matching over 9 bases. The junction had 5 bases not matched to a gene; V was cut back by 2 bases and J by 7 bases. Germline-derived CDR1 and CDR2 are KGHDR and SFDVKD. The CDR3 spans 15 residues. The CDR3 nucleotides are TGTGCCACCAGTGATTCTCCCGGGACAGGGAATGAGCAGTTCTTC. It encodes CATSDSPGTGNEQFF.

The gene calls are TRBV15 and TRBJ2-5; D may be TRBD1 (6 bases). The V gene lost 5 bases and the J gene lost 2 bases, with 15 bases spanning the gap. Germline V gene sequence: CDR1 LNHNV, CDR2 YYDKDF (reference sequence). The CDR3 runs 15 residues. The chain's CDR3 is CATSQYRERQETQYF. The CDR3 DNA reads as TGTGCCACCAGCCAATACAGGGAACGTCAAGAGACCCAGTACTTC.

Points on this clonotype: Its ends do not fully match the called genes, so a read error is possible. The chain links TRBV7-9 to TRBJ2-5, with D perhaps being TRBD1 or TRBD2 (5 bases each). CDR3 length: 13 residues. Germline CDR1 SEHNR, CDR2 FQNEAQ (reference sequence). CDR3 nucleotide sequence: TGTGCCAGCAGCCCCGACTGGGACGCCGGGGTTAACTTC. This gives the protein CASSPDWDAGVNF.

This clonotype was counted a few times. The chain links TRBV5-1 to TRBJ2-7, with TRBD2 identical over 8 bases. There are 14 residues in the CDR3. V dropped 4 bases and J dropped 2; count of bases not matched to a gene: 5. Germline CDR1 SGHRS, CDR2 YFSETQ. The CDR3 sequence: CASSLSGTPYEQYF. Written as DNA, the CDR3 is TGCGCCAGCAGCCTTAGCGGGACCCCCTACGAGCAGTACTTC.

The chain is built from TRBV5-1 and TRBJ2-3; D not resolved. CDR1 is SGHRS, CDR2 YFSETQ, per germline. This CDR3 comprises 15 residues. The V end lost 0 bases, the J end lost 4 bases, and 12 bases lay between the germline ends. Here the CDR3 reads CASSLASIGADTQYF. In DNA, the CDR3 is TGCGCCAGCAGCTTGGCTTCGATTGGGGCAGATACGCAGTATTTT.

This clonotype came up a few times. The CDR3, as DNA: TGTGCCAGCGAGAGTTTAGGGGCTAGCACAGATACGCAGTATTTT. It is translated as CASESLGASTDTQYF. The chain links TRBV28 to TRBJ2-3; tentative D call: TRBD1 (5 bases). V lost 8 bases and J 0 bases, leaving 15 bases between the germline ends. Germline loops: CDR1 MDHEN, CDR2 SYDVKM. The CDR3 is made up of 15 amino acids.

This clonotype was seen a handful of times. CDR3 in DNA: TGTGCCAGCAGCCCCCTCACTGAAGCTTTCTTT. Amino acids: CASSPLTEAFF. The rearrangement uses TRBV9 and TRBJ1-1; D unclear. Trimming pared 4 bases from V and 4 bases from J, leaving 5 bases between. Germline V gives CDR1 SGDLS, CDR2 YYNGEE. The CDR3 extends over 11 amino acids.

V usage is TRBV5-1 and J usage is TRBJ2-1; 9 bases align to TRBD1. With 7 bases clipped from V and 5 bases from J, the junction kept 7 bases outside the gene matches. CDR1 and CDR2 from the germline V gene are SGHRS and YFSETQ. The CDR3 is made up of 14 amino acids. The CDR3 is CASGTGTGNNEQFF. DNA of the CDR3: TGCGCCAGCGGCACCGGGACAGGGAACAATGAGCAGTTCTTC.

The V call is TRBV10-2, the J call TRBJ2-7; 8 bases agree with TRBD1. The V and J ends lost 8 bases and 6 bases, in that order; junction bases with no gene match: 6. CDR1 is WSHSY, CDR2 SAAADI, per germline. The CDR3 spans 12 residues. The CDR3 loop is CASQQGVGEQYF. The CDR3 nucleotides are TGCGCCAGCCAACAGGGGGTTGGCGAGCAGTACTTC.

The gene calls are TRBV7-2 and TRBJ2-5; D ambiguous. The CDR3 extends over 15 amino acids. Trimming cost V 3 bases and J 4 bases, with 15 bases left between them. The germline V gene encodes CDR1 SGHTA and CDR2 FQGNSA. As DNA, the CDR3 is TGTGCCAGCAGCTTTACTGAACGTAGGGTAGAGACCCAGTACTTC. Encoded protein: CASSFTERRVETQYF.

This clonotype came up a few times. The genes are TRBV28 and TRBJ2-3; D gene ambiguous. CDR1 and CDR2 from the germline V gene are MDHEN and SYDVKM. Trimming pared 6 bases from V and 2 bases from J, leaving 9 bases between. This CDR3 region has 13 residues. The DNA of the CDR3 is TGTGCCAGCAGCACGATCGTCACAGATACGCAGTATTTT. This gives the protein CASSTIVTDTQYF.

This chain links TRBV19 with TRBJ2-3; TRBD1 is a possible D gene (6 bases). Germline CDR1 reads LNHDA; CDR2 reads SQIVND (reference sequence). The CDR3 loop spans 16 amino acids. V was shortened by 3 bases and J by 6 bases, with 19 bases between the two germline ends. The CDR3: CASSIRPPGARDTQYF. The CDR3, as DNA: TGTGCCAGTAGTATTCGTCCCCCAGGGGCGCGTGATACGCAGTATTTT.

This clonotype was seen a handful of times. J is TRBJ1-1 and V is TRBV20-1; D is uncertain. V was trimmed by 3 bases and J by 0 bases, leaving 11 bases between them. The CDR3 loop spans 14 amino acids. Germline loops: CDR1 DFQATT, CDR2 SNEGSKA (reference sequence). Here the CDR3 reads CSASGEPLNTEAFF. The CDR3, as DNA: TGCAGTGCTAGTGGGGAACCACTGAACACTGAAGCTTTCTTT.

This clonotype was seen only a few times. The gene calls are TRBV19 and TRBJ2-2, with TRBD1 as a possible D gene (6 bases). The germline V and J ends were trimmed by 5 bases and 1 base, with 8 bases remaining between them. Germline V gene lookup returns CDR1 LNHDA and CDR2 SQIVND (reference sequence). The CDR3 is 14 residues long. The CDR3 region has the DNA TGTGCCAGTAGTGAGGACAGGAACACCGGGGAGCTGTTTTTT. Residues: CASSEDRNTGELFF.

This clonotype was counted between two and nine times. This chain joins TRBV20-1 and TRBJ2-7, with unresolved D. The CDR3 sequence is 11 residues long. Trimming shortened V by 5 bases and J by 4 bases, and 9 bases separated the two germline ends. The germline V gene encodes CDR1 DFQATT and CDR2 SNEGSKA (reference sequence). As DNA, the CDR3 is TGCAGTGCTCCCCTCCTTTACGAGCAGTACTTC. It yields the protein CSAPLLYEQYF.

The chain combines TRBV6-2 or TRBV6-3 with TRBJ2-1; D possibly corresponds to TRBD1 (6 bases). The germline CDR1 and CDR2 sequences are MNHEY and SVGEGT. V shed 6 bases and J shed 3 bases, with 9 bases lying between them. This CDR3 comprises 13 residues. The CDR3 loop is CASRDSIYNEQFF. CDR3 DNA sequence: TGTGCCAGCAGGGACAGTATCTACAATGAGCAGTTCTTC.

The chain has TRBV7-2 and TRBJ2-1, with D perhaps given as TRBD1 or TRBD2 (5 bases each). Germline CDR1 is SGHTA and CDR2 is FQGNSA. This CDR3 comprises 12 residues. Trimming stripped 4 bases from V and 11 bases from J, with 12 bases between. The CDR3 nucleotides are TGTGCCAGCAGCTACCCCGGGACGAAGCAGTTCTTC. It is translated as CASSYPGTKQFF.

Comment on this clonotype: The junction does not match germline at one end; this may be a read error. This chain joins TRBV6-5 and TRBJ1-6; D remains ambiguous. This CDR3 is 14 amino acids long. Germline lookup yields CDR1 MNHEY and CDR2 SVGAGI. CDR3 sequence: CASTYRAHNSPLHF. DNA for the CDR3: TGTGCCAGCACTTACCGGGCGCACAATTCACCCCTCCACTTT.

This sequence joins TRBV5-4 and TRBJ2-1, with D possibly being TRBD2 (5 bases). CDR1 and CDR2 (germline): SGHNT, YYREEE (reference sequence). The ends were cut back, 4 bases at V and 5 bases at J, with 10 bases in the middle. The CDR3 covers 13 residues. The CDR3 here is CASSRTVHNEQFF. As DNA, the CDR3 is TGTGCCAGCAGCCGGACTGTCCACAATGAGCAGTTCTTC.

The chain recombines TRBV7-9 with TRBJ1-1; 10 bases are shared with TRBD1. V lost 2 bases to trimming and J lost 7 bases; unmatched junction nucleotides: 4. The CDR3 has 14 amino acids. CDR1 is SEHNR, CDR2 FQNEAQ, per germline (reference sequence). The CDR3: CASSLRQGAVEAFF. The CDR3 DNA is TGTGCCAGCAGCTTAAGACAGGGGGCGGTTGAAGCTTTCTTT.

The chain is built from TRBV10-3 and TRBJ1-1, with D possibly being TRBD1 (5 bases). Trimming took 7 bases from V and 1 from J, leaving 10 bases between them. CDR3 length: 13 amino acids. CDR1 and CDR2 from the germline V gene are ENHRY and SYGVKD. The CDR3 bases are TGTGCCATCACCGGGGCTAAGAACACTGAAGCTTTCTTT. Amino acids: CAITGAKNTEAFF.

A note on this clonotype: A junction boundary mismatches the germline segment, possibly from a read error. The rearrangement links TRBV20-1 to TRBJ2-7; 7 bases agree with TRBD2. CDR3 size: 15 residues. Germline V gives CDR1 DFQATT, CDR2 SNEGSKA (reference sequence). The CDR3 here is CSARSLADSSYKQYF. CDR3 DNA sequence: TGCAGTGCTAGATCCCTAGCGGATAGCTCCTACAAGCAGTACTTC.

This chain uses TRBV3-1 with TRBJ1-2; maybe TRBD1 (6 bases). The CDR3 covers 14 residues. CDR1 is LGHDT and CDR2 is YNNKEL in the germline V gene (reference sequence). V dropped 2 bases and J dropped 1 base, with 8 bases sitting between them. The CDR3 reads CASSQTGRNYGYTF. CDR3 nucleotides: TGTGCCAGCAGCCAAACAGGGCGTAACTATGGCTACACCTTC.

J is TRBJ1-6 and V is TRBV6-1; the match to TRBD1 covers 10 bases. CDR1 is MNHNS and CDR2 is SASEGT in the germline V gene. The CDR3 runs 15 residues. The V segment lost 5 bases and the J segment 7 bases; nucleotides outside the gene matches: 5. The CDR3 DNA is TGTGCCAGCAGTCTTAGGACAGGGGGGAATTCACCCCTCCACTTT. Its translation: CASSLRTGGNSPLHF.

The chain recombines TRBV20-1 with TRBJ2-1; 10 positions agree with TRBD2. V shed 2 bases and J 3 bases; nucleotides not matched to a gene: 1. Germline V gives CDR1 DFQATT, CDR2 SNEGSKA (reference sequence). This CDR3 comprises 14 residues. The CDR3 loop reads CSARSGRGYNEQFF. CDR3 in DNA: TGCAGTGCTAGAAGCGGGAGGGGCTACAATGAGCAGTTCTTC.